A single T cell receptor (beta chain) is shown here with its context. This CDR3 contains 14 residues. Germline CDR1 reads LGHNT; CDR2 reads FRNRAP. The V gene end was trimmed by 6 bases and the J gene end by 4 bases; junction bases not matched to a gene: 5. This record comes from a study of blood T cell repertoires in COVID-19. Study-level background: The cDNA or gDNA used as material had been derived from T cells, B-cell-depleted T cells, or PBMCs.

Authors' processing steps: Amplifying reference gene primers gave estimates of nucleated cell counts. The table came from immunoSEQ multiplex PCR; TCRdb's copy has only in-frame clones and leaves some out. The DNA was the basis for D and trimming; V, J and clone size are from that table. Among approximately 170,000 clones listed, about 85% were seen once. The receptor was isolated from a man aged 30 to 45 with acute or convalescent COVID-19. The chain recombines TRBV12-5 with TRBJ1-3; 8 bases align to TRBD1. Sequencing was performed on peripheral blood. This CDR3 is CASGYTGGGNTIYF. The CDR3 bases are TGTGCTAGTGGCTATACAGGGGGGGGAAACACCATATATTTT.